This T cell receptor (beta chain) was recorded in a study of technical replicates of blood from a few donors. The method was immunoSEQ multiplex PCR; TCRdb's version includes in-frame clones alone and lacks a portion of them. Of 60,000 to 70,000 clones in the sample, about 90% were seen once. Germline V lookup: CDR1 MNHEY, CDR2 SMNVEV (reference sequence). The CDR3 is 14 residues long. The ends lost 5 bases at V and 7 bases at J; junction bases unmatched: 9. The clonotype originates from a human donor in good health. Some clones in this sample may be carry-over from other donors' samples. Source material: PBMCs. The rearrangement links TRBV27 to TRBJ2-7; TRBD2 aligns across 9 bases. In nucleotides, the CDR3 is TGTGCCAGCAGTGGGGGACTAGCTGGGTCGGAGCAGTACTTC. Translated, it gives CASSGGLAGSEQYF.